This T cell receptor (beta chain) was captured by sequencing in a study of immune reconstitution after stem cell transplant in scleroderma. By share, this clonotype counts as large. TCRdb reprocessed the RT-PCR reads with MiXCR, giving one entry per CDR3 protein. The sample contains fewer than 800 distinct CDR3 sequences, roughly 7.1% of which appear only once. V dropped 1 base and J dropped 3; count of bases not matched to a gene: 9. The CDR3 spans 17 residues. The germline CDR1 and CDR2 sequences are DFQATT and SNEGSKA (reference sequence). Specimen collection occurred before or after autologous hematopoietic stem cell transplantation (not recorded which). This TCR came from a male donor with systemic sclerosis. The J gene is TRBJ2-3, the V gene TRBV20-1; 11 bases are shared with TRBD2. This CDR3 reads CSARGLAGGGPTDTQYF. DNA for the CDR3: TGCAGTGCTAGAGGTCTAGCGGGAGGAGGTCCGACAGATACGCAGTATTTT.